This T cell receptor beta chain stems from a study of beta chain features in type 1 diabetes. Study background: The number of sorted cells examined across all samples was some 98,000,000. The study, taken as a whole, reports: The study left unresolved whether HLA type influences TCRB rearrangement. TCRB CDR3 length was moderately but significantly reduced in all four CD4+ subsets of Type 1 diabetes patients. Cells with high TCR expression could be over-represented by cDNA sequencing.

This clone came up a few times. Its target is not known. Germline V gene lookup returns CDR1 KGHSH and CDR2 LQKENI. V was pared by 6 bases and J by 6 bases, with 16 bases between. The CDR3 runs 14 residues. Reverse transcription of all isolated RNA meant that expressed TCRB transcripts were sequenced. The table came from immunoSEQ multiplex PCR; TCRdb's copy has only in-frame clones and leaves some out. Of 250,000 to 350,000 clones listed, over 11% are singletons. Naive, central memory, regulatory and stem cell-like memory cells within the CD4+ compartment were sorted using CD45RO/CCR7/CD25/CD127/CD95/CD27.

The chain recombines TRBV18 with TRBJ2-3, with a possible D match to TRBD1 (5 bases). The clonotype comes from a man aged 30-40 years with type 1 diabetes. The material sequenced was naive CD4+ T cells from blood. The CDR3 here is CASSTSQATDTQYF. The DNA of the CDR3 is TGTGCCAGCTCCACGTCACAGGCCACGGATACGCAGTATTTT.